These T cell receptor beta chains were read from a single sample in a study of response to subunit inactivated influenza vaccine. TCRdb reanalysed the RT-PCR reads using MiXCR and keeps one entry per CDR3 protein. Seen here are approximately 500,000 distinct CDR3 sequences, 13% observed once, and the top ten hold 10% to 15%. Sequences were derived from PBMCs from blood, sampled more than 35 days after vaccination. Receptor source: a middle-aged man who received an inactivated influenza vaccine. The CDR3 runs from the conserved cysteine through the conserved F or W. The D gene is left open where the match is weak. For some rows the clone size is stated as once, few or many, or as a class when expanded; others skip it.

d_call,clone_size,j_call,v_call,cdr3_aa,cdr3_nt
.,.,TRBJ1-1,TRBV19,CASTRTVLTEAFF,TGTGCCAGTACGAGGACCGTACTCACTGAAGCTTTCTTT
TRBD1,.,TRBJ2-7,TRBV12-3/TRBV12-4,CASRGWGDRTYEQYF,TGTGCCAGCAGGGGGTGGGGGGACAGGACCTACGAGCAGTACTTC
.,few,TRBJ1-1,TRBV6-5,CASSFYGNTEAFF,TGTGCCAGCAGTTTTTACGGGAACACTGAAGCTTTCTTT
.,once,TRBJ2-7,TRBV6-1,CASSAGNSYEQYF,TGTGCCAGCAGTGCCGGGAACTCCTACGAGCAGTACTTC
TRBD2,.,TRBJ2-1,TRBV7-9,CASSFLLAGGSYNEQFF,TGTGCCAGCAGCTTCCTCCTAGCGGGGGGTTCGTACAATGAGCAGTTCTTC
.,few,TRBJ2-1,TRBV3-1,CASSQGGGLNEQFF,TGTGCCAGCAGCCAAGGGGGGGGGCTCAATGAGCAGTTCTTC
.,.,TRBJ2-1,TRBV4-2,CASSQAAFLGTQATGDEQFF,TGTGCCAGCAGCCAGGCCGCCTTCCTAGGTACCCAAGCAACCGGGGACGAGCAGTTCTTC
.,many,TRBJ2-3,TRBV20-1,CSAGGLAEATQYF,TGCAGTGCTGGGGGGCTAGCGGAGGCTACGCAGTATTTT
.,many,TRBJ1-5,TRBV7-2,CASSLVVYQPQHF,TGTGCCAGCAGCTTAGTGGTTTACCAGCCCCAGCATTTT
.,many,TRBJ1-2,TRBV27,CASRPYEGGKAYGYTF,TGTGCCAGCAGACCCTATGAAGGAGGGAAGGCCTATGGCTACACCTTC
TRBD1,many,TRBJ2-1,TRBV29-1,CSVIPNRGGNEQFF,TGCAGCGTTATCCCAAACAGGGGCGGAAATGAGCAGTTCTTC